A selection of T cell receptor beta chains follows, all from one sample in a study of blood T cells in healthy people across ages. Each CDR3 protein gets one entry after TCRdb re-called the 5' RACE reads with MiXCR. The sample holds some 1,500,000 distinct CDR3 sequences, approximately 42% seen once. Sequencing was done on a sample of blood. Receptors were obtained from a woman between 18 and 29 years old in good health. Both conserved end residues are part of each CDR3. The D gene is left open where the match is weak. Size is omitted from some rows. Given values are once, few, many or a class for expanded clones.

size | length | J | V | D | DNA | CDR3
- | 17 | TRBJ2-1 | TRBV9 | - | TGTGCCAGCAGCGCACTCCCCGCCCGTCTTTCCTACAATGAGCAGTTCTTC | CASSALPARLSYNEQFF
- | 11 | TRBJ1-2 | TRBV29-1 | - | TGCAGCGTCCTTGGCACCTATGACTACACCTTC | CSVLGTYDYTF
- | 16 | TRBJ2-4 | TRBV6-6 | TRBD2 | TGTGCCAGCAGTCCCGGGGGGGCCCGGGCCAAAAACATTCAGTACTTC | CASSPGGARAKNIQYF
few | 15 | TRBJ2-2 | TRBV6-6 | - | TGTGCCAGCAGCTTGGGGGCTCCGAACACCGGGGAGCTGTTTTTT | CASSLGAPNTGELFF
- | 14 | TRBJ2-5 | TRBV14 | - | TGTGCCAGCAGCCAAGCTTTTTCACAGAAGACCCAGTACTTC | CASSQAFSQKTQYF
- | 15 | TRBJ1-1 | TRBV3-1 | TRBD1 | TGTGCCAGCAGCTTTGGACAGGGGCTGGGCCAAGAAGCTTTCTTT | CASSFGQGLGQEAFF
- | 15 | TRBJ2-1 | TRBV30 | TRBD2 | TGTGCCTGGAGTGGACTAGCGGGCTTCTACAATGAGCAGTTCTTC | CAWSGLAGFYNEQFF
few | 16 | TRBJ1-5 | TRBV7-2 | - | TGTGCCAGCAGCCAGAGGGCGGGGGGCAGGGGTCAGCCCCAGCATTTT | CASSQRAGGRGQPQHF
few | 13 | TRBJ2-7 | TRBV4-1 | - | TGCGCCAGCAGCACCCGGACCACCTACGAGCAGTACTTC | CASSTRTTYEQYF
- | 13 | TRBJ2-3 | TRBV6-5 | - | TGTGCCAGCAGGACAACAGGGCCAGATACGCAGTATTTT | CASRTTGPDTQYF
few | 12 | TRBJ1-1 | TRBV29-1 | - | TGCAGCGTTGAAGTGTCGAACACTGAAGCTTTCTTT | CSVEVSNTEAFF
- | 15 | TRBJ2-5 | TRBV7-2 | - | TGTGCCAGCAGCATCCCGACAGAGACCTACAATGAGCAGTACTTC | CASSIPTETYNEQYF
few | 14 | TRBJ2-3 | TRBV7-9 | - | TGTGCCAGCAGCACGACTAGTTTTGCAGATACGCAGTATTTT | CASSTTSFADTQYF
few | 16 | TRBJ2-1 | TRBV29-1 | TRBD2 | TGCAGCGTCAGGGACTATAGCGGGGGGGCTGGGAATGAGCAGTTCTTC | CSVRDYSGGAGNEQFF
- | 15 | TRBJ1-2 | TRBV7-8 | - | TGTGCCAGCAGCTTAGGGTTGGGGGTGCGCGATGGCTACACCTTC | CASSLGLGVRDGYTF
- | 14 | TRBJ2-2 | TRBV27 | TRBD1 | TGTACCAGCGGACAGGGCAATTCCGCCGGGGAGCTGTTTTTT | CTSGQGNSAGELFF
- | 18 | TRBJ2-7 | TRBV28 | TRBD2 | TGTGCCAGCAGTTTATTTGGGGTCCGGACTAGCGGGAGGAGTGAGCAGTACTTC | CASSLFGVRTSGRSEQYF
many | 16 | TRBJ1-5 | TRBV12-3/TRBV12-4 | TRBD1 | TGTGCCAGCACCAACACAGGGGCCCTAAGCAATCAGCCCCAGCATTTT | CASTNTGALSNQPQHF
- | 15 | TRBJ2-7 | TRBV6-1 | - | TGTGCCAGCAGTAGGACAGAGTTGACCTCCTACGAGCAGTACTTC | CASSRTELTSYEQYF
- | 15 | TRBJ2-7 | TRBV13 | TRBD1 | TGTGCCAGCAGCTTAGCCGGACAGGGGAACGACGAGCAGTACTTC | CASSLAGQGNDEQYF
- | 15 | TRBJ2-3 | TRBV7-9 | - | TGTGCCAGCAGCTCCTCTTCTTTAGGAGTGAATACGCAGTATTTT | CASSSSSLGVNTQYF
- | 13 | TRBJ2-4 | TRBV30 | - | TGTGCCCGTAGGGACGTAACCAAAAACATTCAGTACTTC | CARRDVTKNIQYF
few | 15 | TRBJ1-2 | TRBV12-3/TRBV12-4 | - | TGTGCCAGCAGGCCGCAGGGGTCAGCTAACTATGGCTACACCTTC | CASRPQGSANYGYTF
few | 16 | TRBJ2-1 | TRBV5-1 | TRBD2 | TGCGCCAGCAGCCAATCCGGGACTAGGGGACACAATGAGCAGTTCTTC | CASSQSGTRGHNEQFF
few | 14 | TRBJ1-2 | TRBV5-6 | TRBD1 | TGTGCCAGCAGGTGGACAGGGGAGTTCTATGGCTACACCTTC | CASRWTGEFYGYTF
- | 11 | TRBJ2-1 | TRBV27 | - | TGTGCCAGCAGTTCACGTAGAGGGCAGTTCTTC | CASSSRRGQFF
few | 15 | TRBJ2-3 | TRBV20-1 | TRBD1 | TGCAGTGTTACCGCCGGAGGGACAGGGTCAGATACGCAGTATTTT | CSVTAGGTGSDTQYF
- | 15 | TRBJ1-2 | TRBV6-5 | TRBD1 | TGTGCCAGCAGTACTGCGGGACAGGGCGGAAAGGGCTACACCTTC | CASSTAGQGGKGYTF
- | 15 | TRBJ2-1 | TRBV4-3 | TRBD2 | TGCGCCAGCAGCACACAAGCGGGGGCCTACAATGAGCAGTTCTTC | CASSTQAGAYNEQFF
- | 15 | TRBJ2-1 | TRBV20-1 | - | TGCAGTGCTAGAGTGCCTGCAAGCTCCTACAATGAGCAGTTCTTC | CSARVPASSYNEQFF
many | 14 | TRBJ2-1 | TRBV7-2 | - | TGTGCCAGCAGCTTAGTTGGAGGCGACAATGAGCAGTTCTTC | CASSLVGGDNEQFF
- | 15 | TRBJ2-1 | TRBV5-5 | - | TGTGCCAGCAGCGTAAGGACCCTAACGAGCTATGAGCAGTTCTTC | CASSVRTLTSYEQFF
- | 15 | TRBJ2-7 | TRBV7-2 | TRBD1 | TGTGCCAGCAGCCCATCGACAGGGAACTCCTACGAGCAGTACTTC | CASSPSTGNSYEQYF
- | 15 | TRBJ2-7 | TRBV12-3/TRBV12-4 | - | TGTGCCAGCAGTTCCACCGGACAGCTCTCCTACGAGCAGTACTTC | CASSSTGQLSYEQYF
few | 13 | TRBJ2-7 | TRBV27 | - | TGTGCCAGCAGTTTATACGCTAGACGGGAGCAGTACTTC | CASSLYARREQYF
- | 15 | TRBJ2-5 | TRBV20-1 | - | TGCAGTGCTAGAGATGGGGCAGCTGGGCAAGAGACCCAGTACTTC | CSARDGAAGQETQYF
- | 14 | TRBJ2-1 | TRBV20-1 | TRBD2 | TGCAGTGCTCGTAGCGGGAGGGCCAGGGAGACCCAGTTCTTC | CSARSGRARETQFF
- | 13 | TRBJ1-4 | TRBV7-9 | TRBD1 | TGTGCCAGCAGCGCACAGGGGACCGAAAAACTGTTTTTT | CASSAQGTEKLFF
- | 17 | TRBJ1-1 | TRBV20-1 | TRBD1 | TGCAGTGCAACTGGGACAGGGGGAAGCTCCATGAACACTGAAGCTTTCTTT | CSATGTGGSSMNTEAFF
- | 15 | TRBJ2-2 | TRBV20-1 | - | TGCAGTGCTCCCTTGGGAGACACCGACACCGGGGAGCTGTTTTTT | CSAPLGDTDTGELFF
few | 12 | TRBJ1-1 | TRBV7-9 | - | TGTGCCAGCAGCTCTTTATCGCCTGAAGCTTTCTTT | CASSSLSPEAFF
many | 12 | TRBJ2-3 | TRBV6-5 | - | TGTGCCAGCAGCTCCCGGGCAGATACGCAGTATTTT | CASSSRADTQYF
- | 17 | TRBJ1-6 | TRBV6-1 | TRBD1 | TGTGCCAGCAGTGACTTTACCGGGACAGTCTTCATTTCACCCCTCCACTTT | CASSDFTGTVFISPLHF
few | 14 | TRBJ2-7 | TRBV7-2 | - | TGTGCCAGCAGCTACGAGCTTGAGGCCTACGAGCAGTACTTC | CASSYELEAYEQYF
- | 13 | TRBJ2-1 | TRBV7-9 | - | TGTGCCAGCAGCAACGGGGTCCAGAATGAGCAGTTCTTC | CASSNGVQNEQFF
- | 12 | TRBJ2-5 | TRBV28 | - | TGTGCCAGCAGTTTTCCTCGGTTGACCCAGTACTTC | CASSFPRLTQYF
- | 14 | TRBJ1-2 | TRBV6-5 | TRBD1 | TGTGCCAGCAGGTTGAACAGGGGAACGTGGGGCTACACCTTC | CASRLNRGTWGYTF